This is a list of T cell receptor beta chains from one sample in a study of blood T cell repertoires in COVID-19. Produced via immunoSEQ multiplex PCR; TCRdb's table is partial and in-frame only. The table includes more than 150,000 clones, about 87% detected once. The source material was peripheral blood. These receptors were obtained from a man aged 40-55 years with active or convalescent COVID-19. CDR3s include the opening cysteine and the closing phenylalanine or tryptophan. A D gene is named only where the DNA matches it firmly. Clone size is stated in some rows and not others, as once, few, many or a class when expanded.

clone_size,v_call,d_call,j_call,cdr3_aa,cdr3_nt
.,TRBV11-1,.,TRBJ2-2,CASSTDRRNTGELFF,TGTGCCAGCAGCACCGACAGGAGGAACACCGGGGAGCTGTTTTTT
.,TRBV11-2,TRBD2,TRBJ2-3,CASSKGLAGTTDTQYF,TGTGCCAGCAGCAAGGGACTAGCGGGAACCACAGATACGCAGTATTTT
once,TRBV9,TRBD2,TRBJ2-1,CASSVDPLAGGNNEQFF,TGTGCCAGCAGCGTAGACCCCCTAGCGGGGGGTAACAATGAGCAGTTCTTC
.,TRBV5-1,TRBD2,TRBJ2-2,CASSWTSGGPGELFF,TGCGCCAGCAGCTGGACTAGCGGAGGTCCCGGGGAGCTGTTTTTT
once,TRBV29-1,TRBD1,TRBJ1-6,CSVGGGANSPLHF,TGCAGCGTTGGAGGGGGCGCGAATTCACCCCTCCACTTT
.,TRBV12-3/TRBV12-4,.,TRBJ1-4,CASSFPGEKLFF,TGTGCCAGCAGTTTTCCGGGTGAAAAACTGTTTTTT
.,TRBV30,.,TRBJ1-1,CAWSVAAVGTEAFF,TGTGCCTGGAGTGTAGCGGCAGTGGGGACTGAAGCTTTCTTT
.,TRBV7-9,.,TRBJ1-2,CASSPDTYGYTF,TGTGCCAGCAGCCCAGACACCTATGGCTACACCTTC
.,TRBV30,.,TRBJ2-7,CACSTDSSYEQYF,TGTGCCTGTTCGACGGACAGCTCCTACGAGCAGTACTTC
.,TRBV10-3,TRBD1,TRBJ1-1,CAISEPSGWQGVDEAFF,TGTGCCATCAGTGAGCCATCCGGGTGGCAGGGGGTGGATGAAGCTTTCTTT
.,TRBV7-2,TRBD2,TRBJ2-1,CASSLVVLAANEQFF,TGTGCCAGCAGCTTAGTTGTACTAGCGGCGAATGAGCAGTTCTTC
.,TRBV27,TRBD1,TRBJ1-5,CASSPHPGTGGREQPQHF,TGTGCCAGCAGTCCCCACCCCGGGACAGGGGGGCGAGAACAGCCCCAGCATTTT
once,TRBV7-8,.,TRBJ2-3,CASSLATVGGTDTQYF,TGTGCCAGCAGCTTAGCGACCGTAGGAGGCACAGATACGCAGTATTTT
few,TRBV29-1,.,TRBJ1-2,CSAPAGVYGYTF,TGCAGCGCCCCCGCGGGGGTCTATGGCTACACCTTC
.,TRBV7-6,.,TRBJ1-4,CASSLNTGNNEKLFF,TGTGCCAGCAGCCTAAACACAGGGAATAATGAAAAACTGTTTTTT
.,TRBV25-1,.,TRBJ2-1,CASSGTGNNNEQFF,TGTGCCAGCAGTGGCACAGGGAACAACAATGAGCAGTTCTTC
.,TRBV27,.,TRBJ2-1,CASSPRVGLRPSYNEQFF,TGTGCCAGCAGCCCGAGGGTGGGACTCCGCCCTTCCTACAATGAGCAGTTCTTC
.,TRBV4-1,TRBD2,TRBJ2-1,CASSHLAGGRNEQFF,TGCGCCAGCAGCCACCTAGCGGGGGGGCGTAATGAGCAGTTCTTC
.,TRBV19,.,TRBJ1-5,CASNRLNQPQHF,TGTGCCAGTAACCGACTCAATCAGCCCCAGCATTTT
.,TRBV19,TRBD1,TRBJ1-1,CASSMSTGLMTEAFF,TGTGCCAGTAGTATGTCGACAGGGTTAATGACTGAAGCTTTCTTT
few,TRBV30,.,TRBJ2-1,CAWSRGSYNEQFF,TGTGCCTGGAGTAGGGGGTCCTACAATGAGCAGTTCTTC
.,TRBV5-1,.,TRBJ1-4,CASSPRQRTNEKLFF,TGCGCCAGCAGCCCTAGACAGAGAACTAATGAAAAACTGTTTTTT
.,TRBV4-1,TRBD1,TRBJ2-6,CASSQSGQKGNVLTF,TGCGCCAGCAGCCAATCGGGACAGAAGGGTAACGTCCTGACTTTC
.,TRBV7-2,.,TRBJ2-7,CASSVDQGGTYEQYF,TGTGCCAGCAGCGTAGATCAGGGTGGCACCTACGAGCAGTACTTC
.,TRBV5-3,.,TRBJ1-3,CARSLAGWLTDLGNTIYF,TGTGCCAGAAGCTTGGCCGGGTGGCTCACCGATCTAGGAAACACCATATATTTT
.,TRBV6-2/TRBV6-3,TRBD1,TRBJ1-6,CASSSGQGVGNSPLHF,TGTGCCAGCAGTTCAGGGCAGGGGGTCGGTAATTCACCCCTCCACTTT
.,TRBV6-1,.,TRBJ2-1,CASSEFVGGRDNEQFF,TGTGCCAGCAGTGAATTTGTCGGGGGGCGGGACAATGAGCAGTTCTTC
.,TRBV30,.,TRBJ1-3,CAWISNWGNTIYF,TGTGCCTGGATCTCGAATTGGGGCAACACCATATATTTT
.,TRBV5-1,.,TRBJ1-1,CASSLLQMNTEAFF,TGCGCCAGCAGCTTATTACAGATGAACACTGAAGCTTTCTTT
.,TRBV28,.,TRBJ1-5,CASRLRRLNQPQHF,TGTGCCAGCAGACTTCGGCGGTTAAATCAGCCCCAGCATTTT
.,TRBV5-4,TRBD1,TRBJ1-2,CASTGGTNYGYTF,TGTGCCAGTACAGGGGGCACTAACTATGGCTACACCTTC
.,TRBV2,.,TRBJ2-1,CASTSRGYNEQFF,TGTGCCAGCACGTCCCGGGGCTACAATGAGCAGTTCTTC
.,TRBV30,.,TRBJ2-1,CAWSVNAAYEQFF,TGTGCCTGGAGTGTAAATGCGGCTTATGAGCAGTTCTTC
.,TRBV10-2,TRBD2,TRBJ2-2,CASRTSGGTNTGELFF,TGCGCCAGCAGGACTAGCGGGGGGACGAACACCGGGGAGCTGTTTTTT
.,TRBV5-6,.,TRBJ1-4,CASSRQRTGRGEKLFF,TGTGCCAGCAGCCGCCAACGAACAGGGAGAGGGGAAAAACTGTTTTTT
.,TRBV5-5,TRBD1,TRBJ1-2,CASSPYVTGGSNYGYTF,TGTGCCAGCAGCCCCTACGTGACAGGGGGGAGCAACTATGGCTACACCTTC
.,TRBV4-1,.,TRBJ2-3,CASSQVQTRSTDTQYF,TGCGCCAGCAGCCAAGTACAGACTAGAAGCACAGATACGCAGTATTTT
.,TRBV5-1,TRBD1,TRBJ2-1,CASIPGTEAYNEQFF,TGCGCCAGCATCCCCGGGACAGAAGCATACAATGAGCAGTTCTTC
.,TRBV30,.,TRBJ1-3,CAWNEGTSGNTIYF,TGTGCCTGGAATGAGGGAACCTCTGGAAACACCATATATTTT
.,TRBV4-1,TRBD1,TRBJ1-1,CASSPFLPRQGETEAFF,TGCGCCAGCAGCCCCTTCCTACCCCGACAGGGGGAAACTGAAGCTTTCTTT
.,TRBV11-1,TRBD2,TRBJ2-7,CASSLGGTSEQYF,TGTGCCAGCAGCTTAGGTGGGACTAGCGAGCAGTACTTC
.,TRBV5-1,.,TRBJ2-7,CASSLASGSYEQYF,TGCGCCAGCAGCTTGGCCTCGGGTTCCTACGAGCAGTACTTC
.,TRBV5-6,.,TRBJ1-5,CASSLSLGHNSNQPQHF,TGTGCCAGCAGCTTAAGTTTAGGACACAATAGCAATCAGCCCCAGCATTTT
once,TRBV2,.,TRBJ2-7,CASTGFPYEQYF,TGTGCCAGCACCGGGTTCCCCTACGAGCAGTACTTC
.,TRBV19,TRBD1,TRBJ1-1,CASSGFQGDLRSTEAFF,TGTGCCAGTTCAGGGTTTCAGGGGGATCTAAGGAGCACTGAAGCTTTCTTT
.,TRBV3-1/TRBV3-2,TRBD1,TRBJ1-5,CASSPGQLNQPQHF,TGTGCCAGCAGCCCGGGACAGTTAAATCAGCCCCAGCATTTT